The text below deals with one TCR beta chain. Antigen unknown. The protocol was immunoSEQ multiplex PCR, while the TCRdb copy is restricted to in-frame clones and leaves out a portion. The sample comprises around 120,000 clones, 85% to 90% of which are singletons, and about 4% rests with the top ten. The entry originates in a study of T cell responses to AZD1222 COVID-19 vaccine. Germline assignment: CDR1 LGHNT and CDR2 FRNRAP. The CDR3 covers 14 residues. Between the trimmed V and J ends, which lost 6 bases and 5 bases, there was a span of 14 bases. Findings of the study overall: There were mostly white British donors and more females than males, and clonal diversity was possibly underestimated. Spike was spanned by vaccine-associated CD4 TCRs, which were dominant at 160-218 and 743-854.

This TCR was sampled from an adult who received the AZD1222 COVID-19 vaccine. This material consisted of peripheral blood, taken 28 days after the second AZD1222 dose. The V gene is TRBV12-5, the J gene TRBJ2-4; the D gene is possibly TRBD2 (5 bases). Written as DNA, the CDR3 is TGTGCTAGTGGCCAGACCCCCGGGGAAAACATTCAGTACTTC. This gives the protein CASGQTPGENIQYF.